The 29 T cell receptor beta chains given below trace back to one sample, sequenced in a study of spatial heterogeneity in lung cancer. Specified time point: sample taken at primary tumor resection. Frozen PBMC, nontumor lung or tumor provided whole RNA, which was sequenced unsorted. TCRdb called the 5' RACE reads again in MiXCR, with one record for every CDR3 protein. The sample holds roughly 48,000 distinct CDR3 sequences, approximately 5.3% seen once. The sequenced sample was PBMCs, obtained at surgery. All receptors come from a male donor with early-stage non-small cell lung cancer.

This clonotype was seen repeatedly, ten times or more. The chain couples TRBV7-9 to TRBJ2-6; D remains unclear. V shed 5 bases and J shed 1 base, with 9 bases lying between them. Germline CDR1 and CDR2: SEHNR and FQNEAQ (reference sequence). This CDR3 is 15 amino acids long. The DNA of the CDR3 is TGTGCCAGCAGCCCCTGGCTATCTGGGGCCAACGTCCTGACTTTC. Translation gives CASSPWLSGANVLTF.

This clonotype was picked up many times. The V call is TRBV20-1, the J call TRBJ1-1, with D perhaps matching TRBD1 (5 bases). Germline-derived CDR1 and CDR2 are DFQATT and SNEGSKA (reference sequence). V lost 6 bases and J lost 0, with 11 bases in between. The CDR3 contains 13 residues. CDR3 in DNA: TGCAGTGCCACGGGACTGCTGAACACTGAAGCTTTCTTT. This translates into CSATGLLNTEAFF.

This clonotype was picked up many times. V usage is TRBV6-1 and J usage is TRBJ1-5; the D is unclear. The germline gives CDR1 MNHNS, CDR2 SASEGT. This CDR3 contains 13 residues. V was shortened by 6 bases and J by 4 bases, with 10 bases between the two germline ends. CDR3 sequence (DNA): TGTGCCAGCAGGGTTAGTTTAAATCAGCCCCAGCATTTT. Residues: CASRVSLNQPQHF.

V usage is TRBV12-3 or TRBV12-4 and J usage is TRBJ2-3; 7 bases match TRBD2. The CDR3 extends over 16 amino acids. Trimming at V came to 2 bases and at J to 4 bases, leaving 9 bases not matched to a gene. The CDR3 coding sequence is TGTGCCAGCAGTTTAAGAGGGGAGGGCAGGGCAGATACGCAGTATTTT. Amino acid sequence: CASSLRGEGRADTQYF.

In this sample, this clonotype turned up many times. The chain recombines TRBV9 with TRBJ2-7; weak D call: TRBD2 (6 bases). CDR1 is SGDLS and CDR2 is YYNGEE in the germline V gene. CDR3 length equals 12 residues. Trimming removed 5 bases from V and 7 bases from J, with 13 bases in between. The CDR3 region is CASSLPGGEQYF. CDR3 sequence (DNA): TGTGCCAGCAGTCTTCCCGGGGGAGAGCAGTACTTC.

At least ten counts were recorded for this clonotype. This chain links TRBV28 with TRBJ2-7; 7 bases are shared with TRBD1. CDR1 is MDHEN, CDR2 SYDVKM, per germline. The CDR3 consists of 13 residues. V trimming: 6 bases; J trimming: 5 bases; junction bases outside the gene matches: 7. The CDR3 is CASSSTGIHEQYF. CDR3 bases: TGTGCCAGCAGCTCGACAGGGATCCACGAGCAGTACTTC.

This clonotype occurred many times. The chain has TRBV4-3 and TRBJ2-2; D ambiguous. CDR1 and CDR2 (germline): LGHNA, YSLEER. The CDR3 is 14 residues long. Trimming stripped 10 bases from V and 7 bases from J, with 19 bases between. As DNA, the CDR3 is TGCGCCACTACGGAATCTAGAGGTGGCGGGGAGCTGTTTTTT. Translation: CATTESRGGGELFF.

Note on this clonotype: This may be a read error: a much more frequent sequence differs by one nucleotide. The rearrangement uses TRBV4-2 and TRBJ2-5; D remains unclear. CDR3 length: 16 residues. From germline, CDR1 is LGHNA and CDR2 YNFKEQ. The CDR3 loop is CASSQGSRVAPETQHF. The CDR3, as DNA: TGTGCCAGCAGCCAAGGTTCACGTGTAGCTCCAGAGACCCAGCACTTC.

At least ten counts were recorded for this clonotype. This chain joins TRBV5-1 and TRBJ2-1; D unresolved. Trimming left V 0 bases short and J 5 bases short, with 12 bases between. The CDR3 runs to 15 residues. Germline V gene lookup returns CDR1 SGHRS and CDR2 YFSETQ. CDR3 region: CASSLGAQEHNEQFF. The CDR3 DNA reads as TGCGCCAGCAGCTTGGGGGCGCAGGAACACAATGAGCAGTTCTTC. Supplemented by reference TRBV5-1 and TRBJ2-1, the full variable domain reads KAGVTQTPRYLIKTRGQQVTLSCSPISGHRSVSWYQQTPGQGLQFLFEYFSETQRNKGNFPGRFSGRQFSNSRSEMNVSTLELGDSALYLCASSLGAQEHNEQFFGPGTRLTVL.

This clonotype occurred many times. This rearrangement joins TRBV4-3 to TRBJ2-1; no clear D gene. V dropped 1 base and J dropped 8 bases, with 15 bases sitting between them. Germline V CDR1 and CDR2: LGHNA, YSLEER. CDR3 size: 15 residues. Here the CDR3 reads CASSQGQYLVDEQFF. The CDR3 DNA reads as TGCGCCAGCAGCCAAGGGCAATACCTGGTCGATGAGCAGTTCTTC.

The table lists this clonotype with many counts. The chain combines TRBV6-1 with TRBJ2-3; D gene unclear. V dropped 1 base and J dropped 2 bases, with 7 bases sitting between them. The germline V gene encodes CDR1 MNHNS and CDR2 SASEGT. CDR3 length: 14 amino acids. CDR3 bases: TGTGCCAGCAGTGAAGGGGCATACACAGATACGCAGTATTTT. Translated, it gives CASSEGAYTDTQYF.

This clonotype was counted at least ten times. Germline and junction disagree at one end, which may indicate a read error. The chain links TRBV28 to TRBJ2-5; weak D call: TRBD2 (6 bases). Germline V CDR1 and CDR2: MDHEN, SYDVKM. This CDR3 is 12 amino acids long. The CDR3 here is CVSSTPGATQYF. The CDR3 DNA reads TGTGTCAGCAGTACCCCGGGAGCCACTCAGTACTTC.

This clonotype was picked up many times. The V call is TRBV25-1, the J call TRBJ2-7; D is ambiguous. CDR1 MGHDK and CDR2 SYGVNS come from the germline V gene. V was shortened by 1 base and J by 3 bases, with 7 bases between the two germline ends. This CDR3 region has 13 residues. The CDR3 DNA is TGTGCCAGCAGTGAATTCGGCAGCTACGAGCAGTACTTC. Translating it yields CASSEFGSYEQYF.

This clonotype was seen repeatedly, ten times or more. The chain employs TRBV5-6 and TRBJ1-4, with 9 bases identical to TRBD1. Germline values: CDR1 SGHDT, CDR2 YYEEEE. The CDR3 is made up of 14 amino acids. V lost 1 base and J lost 6; bases outside the gene matches: 1. The CDR3 DNA follows: TGTGCCAGCAGCTTGACAGGGGGCGATGAAAAACTGTTTTTT. Translating gives CASSLTGGDEKLFF.

There are a few counts of this clonotype. The genes are TRBV29-1 and TRBJ2-7; no clear D gene. CDR1 and CDR2 from the germline V gene are SQVTM and ANQGSEA. Trimming took 7 bases from V and 1 from J, leaving 8 bases between them. The length of the CDR3 is 11 residues. CDR3 sequence: CSATDSYEQYF. The DNA for the CDR3 is TGCAGCGCGACGGATTCCTACGAGCAGTACTTC.

This clonotype was detected ten times or more. V usage is TRBV7-9 and J usage is TRBJ1-1; 8 bases are a match to TRBD1. CDR1 is SEHNR and CDR2 is FQNEAQ in the germline V gene (reference sequence). The V and J ends lost 5 bases and 5 bases, in that order; junction bases with no gene match: 1. This CDR3 region has 12 residues. Here the CDR3 reads CASSRTGTEAFF. DNA for the CDR3: TGTGCCAGCAGCCGGACAGGGACTGAAGCTTTCTTT.

This clonotype was seen ten or more times. The rearrangement joins TRBV7-9 to TRBJ2-7; TRBD1 matches 7 bases. V shed 4 bases and J 1 base; nucleotides not matched to a gene: 4. This CDR3 contains 14 residues. The germline V gene encodes CDR1 SEHNR and CDR2 FQNEAQ (reference sequence). CDR3 in DNA: TGTGCCAGCAGCTCCTCGGGACAGTCCTACGAGCAGTACTTC. Translation: CASSSSGQSYEQYF.

Ten or more counts support this clonotype. The V and J genes are TRBV6-5 and TRBJ1-6; 8 bases agree with TRBD1. CDR3 length: 16 residues. The trim removed 6 bases at V and 7 bases at J, leaving 11 bases unmatched. From germline, CDR1 is MNHEY and CDR2 SVGAGI. Here the CDR3 reads CASSRNLRTGNSPLHF. The CDR3 DNA is TGTGCCAGCAGCCGGAATCTACGGACAGGGAATTCACCCCTCCACTTT.

This clonotype was seen many times. This sequence joins TRBV7-8 and TRBJ2-7, with TRBD2 identical over 8 bases. The CDR3 spans 19 residues. The J segment lost 0 bases and the V segment lost 2 bases, leaving 15 bases of the junction unmatched. Per germline, CDR1 SGHVS and CDR2 FQNEAQ. The CDR3 DNA follows: TGTGCCAGCAGCTTAAGGGGCCGGGAGGGCCCCTCGAGCTCCTACGAGCAGTACTTC. This gives the protein CASSLRGREGPSSSYEQYF.

This clonotype was detected many times. The chain employs TRBV28 and TRBJ1-5; TRBD1 matches at 10 bases. This CDR3 region has 16 residues. V shed 3 bases and J 6 bases; nucleotides not matched to a gene: 8. CDR1 is MDHEN, CDR2 SYDVKM, per germline. The CDR3 here is CASSFRDRGGGQPQHF. The CDR3 nucleotides are TGTGCCAGCAGTTTCCGGGACAGGGGAGGTGGTCAGCCCCAGCATTTT.

This clonotype has a count of ten or more. The chain recombines TRBV12-3 or TRBV12-4 with TRBJ2-7; TRBD1 matches 10 bases. V shed 0 bases and J 2 bases; nucleotides not matched to a gene: 16. This CDR3 region has 20 residues. The CDR3 is CASSLALRDRGVVPTYEQYF. In DNA, the CDR3 is TGTGCCAGCAGTTTAGCGCTAAGGGACAGGGGTGTCGTCCCAACCTACGAGCAGTACTTC.

This clonotype showed up many times. The rearrangement links TRBV5-4 to TRBJ1-1; 10 bases agree with TRBD1. The CDR3 spans 16 residues. J was trimmed by 1 base and V by 4 bases; bases with no gene match: 7. Germline V gene sequence: CDR1 SGHNT, CDR2 YYREEE (reference sequence). DNA for the CDR3: TGTGCCAGCAGCCACCGGGACAGGGGAGCGAACACTGAAGCTTTCTTT. It translates to CASSHRDRGANTEAFF.

In its sample, this clonotype was seen many times. The chain links TRBV27 to TRBJ1-1; D not resolved. The germline V gene encodes CDR1 MNHEY and CDR2 SMNVEV (reference sequence). V lost 3 bases, J lost 0 bases, and 11 bases lay in between. CDR3 length equals 15 residues. CDR3 DNA sequence: TGTGCCAGCAGTTTTCACGGCTCTATGAACACTGAAGCTTTCTTT. This sequence encodes CASSFHGSMNTEAFF.

In this sample, this clonotype turned up many times. The chain employs TRBV7-2 and TRBJ2-7; D is unclear. The V end was cut by 4 bases, the J end by 3 bases, with 4 bases between. Per germline, CDR1 SGHTA and CDR2 FQGNSA. The CDR3 totals 11 residues. CDR3 loop: CASSSVYEQYF. The DNA of the CDR3 is TGTGCCAGCAGCTCGGTCTACGAGCAGTACTTC.

This clonotype occurred a few times. The chain is built from TRBV20-1 and TRBJ2-2; TRBD1 matches at 7 bases. The germline V gene encodes CDR1 DFQATT and CDR2 SNEGSKA (reference sequence). The CDR3 is 14 residues long. The trim removed 2 bases at V and 6 bases at J, leaving 6 bases unmatched. CDR3 amino acids: CSARSLGGAGELFF. Written as DNA, the CDR3 is TGCAGTGCTAGATCCCTAGGGGGCGCCGGGGAGCTGTTTTTT.

At least ten counts were recorded for this clonotype. The chain combines TRBV19 with TRBJ2-7, with 7 bases matching TRBD1. V trimming: 4 bases; J trimming: 2 bases; junction bases outside the gene matches: 8. The CDR3 is 15 residues long. CDR1 is LNHDA, CDR2 SQIVND, per germline (reference sequence). CDR3 nucleotide sequence: TGTGCCAGTAGTAAGGGACAGTTCGCGGCCTACGAGCAGTACTTC. Translated, it gives CASSKGQFAAYEQYF. Full variable domain (missing parts from reference TRBV19 and TRBJ2-7): DGGITQSPKYLFRKEGQNVTLSCEQNLNHDAMYWYRQDPGQGLRLIYYSQIVNDFQKGDIAEGYSVSREKKESFPLTVTSAQKNPTAFYLCASSKGQFAAYEQYFGPGTRLTVT.

Many counts were recorded for this clonotype. The chain couples TRBV7-2 to TRBJ1-2; the D gene is possibly TRBD1 (5 bases). This CDR3 is 16 amino acids long. Trimming took off 4 bases at V and 4 bases at J, with 19 bases between the two ends. Germline assignment: CDR1 SGHTA and CDR2 FQGNSA. This CDR3 reads CASSSMTATTIYGYTF. CDR3 DNA: TGTGCCAGCAGCTCTATGACAGCCACGACAATCTATGGCTACACCTTC.

This clonotype was seen at least ten times. V usage is TRBV6-4 and J usage is TRBJ2-3; 9 bases are a match to TRBD1. This CDR3 region has 14 residues. V shed 0 bases, J shed 12 bases, and the junction held 7 bases outside the gene matches. Germline V gene sequence: CDR1 MRHNA, CDR2 SNTAGT. The CDR3 nucleotides read TGTGCCAGCAGTGACTCGACCGGGGACAGGGTTCAGTATTTT. Residues: CASSDSTGDRVQYF.

This clonotype was detected ten times or more. This sequence joins TRBV7-3 and TRBJ2-3; 7 positions agree with TRBD1. The germline V gene encodes CDR1 SGHTA and CDR2 FQGTGA. V shed 6 bases and J 4 bases; nucleotides not matched to a gene: 4. There are 13 residues in the CDR3. The CDR3 loop is CASSLQGPDTQYF. The CDR3 DNA reads TGTGCCAGCAGTCTACAGGGGCCAGATACGCAGTATTTT.